Listed below are T cell receptor beta chains from one sample, sequenced in a study of shared T cell receptors in the human thymus. Sequencing was performed with immunoSEQ multiplex PCR; in TCRdb, only in-frame clones are kept and a portion is missing. The sample yields about 660,000 clones, over 75% seen once. These data were likewise used in another study, on human thymus T cells.

The source material was thymocytes. The origin of the receptors is a boy younger than two with a congenital heart defect. CDR3s include the opening cysteine and the closing phenylalanine or tryptophan. The D gene is left open where the match is weak. Size is omitted from some rows. Given values are once, few, many or a class for expanded clones.

clone_size | j_call | d_call | v_call | cdr3_length | cdr3_nt | cdr3_aa
NA | TRBJ2-1 | TRBD2 | TRBV18 | 14 | TGTGCCAGCTCACCCGGACTAGCTGACAATGAGCAGTTCTTC | CASSPGLADNEQFF
NA | TRBJ1-4 | TRBD1 | TRBV7-8 | 15 | TGTGCCAGCAGCGGTTGGACAGGAGCAAATGAAAAACTGTTTTTT | CASSGWTGANEKLFF
few | TRBJ2-5 | TRBD2 | TRBV9 | 18 | TGTGCCAGCAGCCCACACCCCCCACTAGCGGGAGGCAAAGAGACCCAGTACTTC | CASSPHPPLAGGKETQYF
NA | TRBJ2-7 | TRBD2 | TRBV27 | 16 | TGTGCCAGCAGTTTAAGAAGAGAACTAGCGGACTACGAGCAGTACTTC | CASSLRRELADYEQYF
NA | TRBJ2-7 | TRBD2 | TRBV14 | 15 | TGTGCCAGCAGCCCTACTAGCGGGAGCTCCTACGAGCAGTACTTC | CASSPTSGSSYEQYF
NA | TRBJ1-5 | NA | TRBV27 | 13 | TGTGCCAGCCGCGGTGGAGGGAATCAGCCCCAGCATTTT | CASRGGGNQPQHF
few | TRBJ2-7 | NA | TRBV27 | 13 | TGTGCCAGCAGTTTGGGACTTCCTTACGAGCAGTACTTC | CASSLGLPYEQYF
once | TRBJ2-3 | NA | TRBV7-8 | 16 | TGTGCCAGCAGCTTAGTGGTAGCGGAGAACACAGATACGCAGTATTTT | CASSLVVAENTDTQYF
NA | TRBJ1-1 | NA | TRBV12-5 | 13 | TGTGCTAGTGGTTTGGGCTTGAGAACTGAAGCTTTCTTT | CASGLGLRTEAFF
NA | TRBJ1-5 | NA | TRBV19 | 14 | TGTGCCAGTAGTATAAGAGAGTGGAATCAGCCCCAGCATTTT | CASSIREWNQPQHF
NA | TRBJ2-7 | TRBD1 | TRBV2 | 17 | TGTGCCAGCAGTGAAGCCGTGATGAGACAGGGAACCTACGAGCAGTACTTC | CASSEAVMRQGTYEQYF
NA | TRBJ2-1 | TRBD2 | TRBV30 | 14 | TGTGCCTTCAAGCCTAGCGGGAGAGGAGATGAGCAGTTCTTC | CAFKPSGRGDEQFF
NA | TRBJ2-7 | TRBD2 | TRBV5-8 | 16 | TGTGCCAGCACCGGAGGGGAGCGGGAGAGACCCTACGAGCAGTACTTC | CASTGGERERPYEQYF
NA | TRBJ2-7 | TRBD1 | TRBV19 | 14 | TGTGCCAGTTCTCCCGGGACAGGGCACTACGAGCAGTACTTC | CASSPGTGHYEQYF
NA | TRBJ1-5 | NA | TRBV19 | 11 | TGTGCCAGTCAGAGGTTTCAGCCCCAGCATTTT | CASQRFQPQHF
NA | TRBJ1-5 | TRBD1 | TRBV11-2 | 16 | TGTGCCAGCAGCCGACACGGGACAGGGACCTATCAGCCCCAGCATTTT | CASSRHGTGTYQPQHF
NA | TRBJ2-1 | NA | TRBV2 | 16 | TGTGCCAGCAGTGAAGCGCCCACTGCGCTCGGGGATGAGCAGTTCTTC | CASSEAPTALGDEQFF
NA | TRBJ1-2 | NA | TRBV13 | 16 | TGTGCCAGCAGCTTACTCCGGCGGAGAGCTAACTATGGCTACACCTTC | CASSLLRRRANYGYTF
NA | TRBJ2-6 | NA | TRBV19 | 12 | TGTGCCAGTAGTATCGGGGTCCACGTCCTGACTTTC | CASSIGVHVLTF
NA | TRBJ2-5 | NA | TRBV7-6 | 14 | TGTGCCAGCAGTCCTCCGGGGGTAGCGGAGGTCCGGTACTTC | CASSPPGVAEVRYF
NA | TRBJ1-4 | NA | TRBV9 | 15 | TGTGCCAGCAGCGCCGAGACAGGACCGAGTGAAAAACTGTTTTTT | CASSAETGPSEKLFF
NA | TRBJ2-1 | NA | TRBV27 | 15 | TGTGCCAGCAGTTTAATGGCGTCGGGGGTTAATGAGCAGTTCTTC | CASSLMASGVNEQFF
NA | TRBJ2-7 | TRBD2 | TRBV7-3 | 17 | TGTGCCAGCAGCTTAACGCGGCCTAGCGGGGTGCCCTACGAGCAGTACTTC | CASSLTRPSGVPYEQYF
NA | TRBJ2-2 | NA | TRBV11-2 | 14 | TGTGCCAGCAGCTTAGTAAGGGGGACCGGGGAGCTGTTTTTT | CASSLVRGTGELFF
NA | TRBJ2-1 | TRBD2 | TRBV6-1 | 14 | TGTGCCAGCAGGGGAGGACTAGCTGGGGATGAGCAGTTCTTC | CASRGGLAGDEQFF
once | TRBJ2-5 | TRBD2 | TRBV29-1 | 14 | TGCAGCGTTGTTTACGGCGGGAGGGCCGGGGAGCAGTACTTC | CSVVYGGRAGEQYF
once | TRBJ2-3 | NA | TRBV18 | 18 | TGTGCCAGCTCACCCCACTCCCCCCAGCGGAGGAACACAGATACGCAGTATTTT | CASSPHSPQRRNTDTQYF
NA | TRBJ2-1 | TRBD2 | TRBV14 | 17 | TGTGCCAGCAGCCAAGATCGGAGAGCGGGAGCTTACAATGAGCAGTTCTTC | CASSQDRRAGAYNEQFF
NA | TRBJ2-7 | NA | TRBV29-1 | 16 | TGCAGCGTTGTACTCCGGGGTAGCGGAAACTCCTACGAGCAGTACTTC | CSVVLRGSGNSYEQYF
NA | TRBJ1-2 | NA | TRBV4-1 | 13 | TGCGCCAGCAGCTACACCGGGCCAGGGGGCTACACCTTC | CASSYTGPGGYTF
NA | TRBJ2-1 | TRBD2 | TRBV2 | 15 | TGTGCCAGCAGTGAAGGGACTAGGGTACACAATGAGCAGTTCTTC | CASSEGTRVHNEQFF
NA | TRBJ2-1 | TRBD2 | TRBV28 | 14 | TGTGCCAGCGCGCGGGGGGGCGACTACAATGAGCAGTTCTTC | CASARGGDYNEQFF
NA | TRBJ1-4 | TRBD1 | TRBV11-2 | 14 | TGTGCCAGCAGCTCATACAGGGGAGAGGAAAAACTGTTTTTT | CASSSYRGEEKLFF
few | TRBJ2-3 | TRBD2 | TRBV28 | 18 | TGTGCCAGCAGTCCCTTGTGGACTAGTCAAACTAAGGCAGATACGCAGTATTTT | CASSPLWTSQTKADTQYF
NA | TRBJ2-3 | TRBD2 | TRBV11-3 | 16 | TGTGCCAGCAGCTCTCCGGATAGCGGGAGCCCTGATACGCAGTATTTT | CASSSPDSGSPDTQYF
NA | TRBJ2-7 | TRBD2 | TRBV10-1 | 14 | TGCGCCAGCAGTGAGGCGGGAGGGCCGAGAGAGCAGTACTTC | CASSEAGGPREQYF
NA | TRBJ2-3 | TRBD2 | TRBV7-2 | 17 | TGTGCCAGCAGCCATACTAGCGGGGGTCGTAGCACAGATACGCAGTATTTT | CASSHTSGGRSTDTQYF
NA | TRBJ1-4 | NA | TRBV25-1 | 16 | TGTGCCAGCAGTGACTCTTTACAGTCCACTAATGAAAAACTGTTTTTT | CASSDSLQSTNEKLFF